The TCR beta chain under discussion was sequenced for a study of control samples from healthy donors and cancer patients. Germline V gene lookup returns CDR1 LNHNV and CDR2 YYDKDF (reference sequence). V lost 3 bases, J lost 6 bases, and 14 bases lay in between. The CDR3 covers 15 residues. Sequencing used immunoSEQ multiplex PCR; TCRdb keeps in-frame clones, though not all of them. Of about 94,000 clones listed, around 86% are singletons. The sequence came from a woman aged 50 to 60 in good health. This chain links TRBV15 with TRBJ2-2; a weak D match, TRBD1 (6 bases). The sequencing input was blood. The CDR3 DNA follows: TGTGCCACCAGCAGTCTACCAGGGGTAGCCGGGGAGCTGTTTTTT. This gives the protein CATSSLPGVAGELFF. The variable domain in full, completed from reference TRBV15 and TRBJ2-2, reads DAMVIQNPRYQVTQFGKPVTLSCSQTLNHNVMYWYQQKSSQAPKLLFHYYDKDFNNEADTPDNFQSRRPNTSFCFLDIRSPGLGDTAMYLCATSSLPGVAGELFFGEGSRLTVL.